The TCR beta chain described here comes from a study of shared clonotypes between healthy human individuals. The J segment lost 5 bases and the V segment lost 5 bases, leaving 4 bases of the junction unmatched. The CDR3 extends over 15 amino acids. CDR1 and CDR2 (germline): MNHNY, SVGAGI (reference sequence). A note on this clone: As yet, its antigen is unknown.

Deep-level assay runs were performed. Using immunoSEQ multiplex PCR, the repertoire was profiled, and TCRdb retains in-frame clones only, with some absent. Altogether about 2.5 million clones are present, 85% to 95% being singletons, with the ten largest covering more than 0.35%. Findings and caveats of the study: Sample collection involved blood only; tissue repertoires are likely different. Compared with clonotypes that all four donors shared, non-shared clonotypes had lower generation probabilities.

The sequenced sample consisted of naive CD4+ T cells from PBMCs. Subset in this sample: CD45RA+ positively selected. This sequence joins TRBV6-6 and TRBJ2-1, with 12 bases fitting TRBD1. This clonotype was sampled from a man younger than 30 in good health. Some clones in this sample may be carry-over from other donors' samples. In DNA form, the CDR3 reads TGTGCCAGCAGTAGGGGACAGGGGGCTAACAATGAGCAGTTCTTC. Its translation: CASSRGQGANNEQFF.